The TCR beta chain described here comes from a study of blood T cell repertoires in COVID-19. Study-level information: The United States, Italy and Spain were the sources of the acute and convalescent COVID-19 samples. Sample material is recorded as cDNA or gDNA derived from T cells, B-cell-depleted T cells, or PBMCs.

Original methodology: Nucleated cell number was recorded as an estimate derived from reference gene primer amplification. The method was immunoSEQ multiplex PCR; TCRdb's version includes in-frame clones alone and lacks a portion of them. The DNA gave D and trimming, while V, J and clone size come from that table. The repertoire consists of roughly 100,000 clones, with 85% to 90% occurring once and the leading ten covering 5% to 5.5%. The V gene's germline CDR1 is LNHDA and CDR2 SQIVND (reference sequence). The CDR3 extends over 15 amino acids. The junction had 9 bases not matched to a gene; V was cut back by 6 bases and J by 2 bases.

Sequencing input: peripheral blood. The V and J genes are TRBV19 and TRBJ2-7; 8 bases agree with TRBD1. This TCR came from a woman of 80 years or more with active COVID-19. In nucleotides, the CDR3 is TGTGCCAGTAGGTACCTGGACAGGGCGCCCTACGAGCAGTACTTC. Protein product: CASRYLDRAPYEQYF.